Detailed here is one T cell receptor beta chain. This clonotype has a handful of counts. Its specific antigen is unknown. No base quality values were provided; no much bigger clone lies one nucleotide off. V loses 5 bases, J loses 4 bases, and the germline ends lie 19 bases apart. Reading from cysteine to phenylalanine, the CDR3 counts 16 amino acids. The DNA shown is the 48-base CDR3, in frame from base 1. Reading the germline V gene (reference sequence) gives CDR1 LNHDA and CDR2 SQIVND. The time point label, read with the paper, signifies: newly diagnosed GD, antithyroid drugs for less than 3 months. RNA was extracted from PBMCs in TRIzol for both TCR sequencing and RNA sequencing. Graves' disease was diagnosed according to American Thyroid Association guidelines. Patients were recruited from an endocrinology department in Xi'an, China. Each patient gave 8.5 to 9.5 milliliters of peripheral blood, collected in an EDTA anticoagulant tube. Ficoll Paque Plus density gradient separation was used to isolate PBMCs, and no additional T cell sorting was done. An Agilent 2100 Bioanalyzer and agarose gel were used to assess RNA quality, and a NanoDrop 2000 was used to measure RNA concentration.

The sample comes from a study of regulatory T cells in long-lasting Graves disease (dated by TCRdb to the early 2020s). For context, the study as a whole: In the newly diagnosed Graves' disease group, patients had been taking antithyroid drugs for less than 3 months. A total of some 35 samples underwent TCR sequencing, from about 13 patients with persistent Graves' disease and some 20 patients with newly diagnosed Graves' disease. Persistent Graves' disease patients were compared with newly diagnosed Graves' disease patients by peripheral blood TCR sequencing and RNA sequencing. The study was registered as a clinical trial and conducted in China. On the study overall, not on this receptor specifically: Persistent patients shared more public clonotypes among themselves (2,741) than newly diagnosed patients did (roughly 920). Only the TCR beta chain was sequenced and analyzed. Peripheral blood alone was examined, since thyroid tissue, which constituted the primary lesion, could not be accessed. The small sample size was acknowledged by the authors as a limitation that may reduce accuracy. Persistent Graves' disease patients showed lower TCR Shannon entropy and fewer highly expanded clones than newly diagnosed patients, suggesting clonal expansion. TRBV28, TRBJ1-2 and TRBJ2-5 were preferentially used in persistent disease, while TRBV20-1 and TRBJ2-1 were favored in newly diagnosed disease.

Library prep was done by multiplex PCR. Instrument on record: Illumina HiSeq 4000. CDR3 regions were amplified by Arm-PCR with iRepertoire HTBI primers to construct TCR beta libraries. Before sequencing, the PCR products underwent gel purification. The source study handled its data this way. Across samples, fewer than 70 TRBV and 13 to 15 TRBJ segments were identified and used for gene usage analysis of CDR3 amino acid clonotypes. Filtered high-quality paired reads were merged into contigs using COPE and FqMerger. BLAST was used to align contigs to IMGT TRBV, TRBD and TRBJ reference genes, with CDR3 defined following IMGT. Any clonotype with a frequency above 0.1% was counted as a highly expanded clone. Repertoire diversity was measured by Shannon entropy, and V-J evenness by the Gini coefficient. A clonotype found in more than one individual was treated as public. The public reads were run again by TCRdb, first through fastp at Q25 and then through MiXCR, and only productive beta chains were kept. Records with the same CDR3 protein are collapsed into one entry carrying the most frequent genes and DNA. The V and J calls come from TCRdb's annotation, not from the publication. This sample comprises around 460,000 distinct CDR3 sequences, roughly 15% of them detected only once. Around a sixth of the sample goes to the ten largest clones.

These data also formed part of another study, on T cells in Graves' hyperthyroidism and ophthalmopathy. Drawing on the second study: Graves' hyperthyroidism was defined as stable when no progression to ophthalmopathy occurred over 18 months of follow-up. Hyperthyroidism patients were newly diagnosed, had a disease duration of under 2 months, and were aged 18 to 65 years. The study excluded patients with uncontrolled infections, other autoimmune diseases, pregnancy or lactation. Diagnoses were established on the basis of clinical symptoms, serum thyroxine and TRAb, thyroid ultrasound, and orbital computed tomography. The first round of RT-PCR for the TCR CDR3 was performed with the HTBI primer set and the Qiagen OneStep RT-PCR kit. Most expanded thyroid clonotypes (frequency above 0.001) were also detected in blood, suggesting blood repertoires may reflect thyroid immune responses. A model built on a 13 V-J signature distinguished ophthalmopathy from stable hyperthyroidism, reaching roughly 88% sensitivity and 81.08% specificity in cross-validation and 80%/75% in testing. In validation, the model predicted progression to ophthalmopathy a median of about 5.9 months before onset, with roughly 71% sensitivity and roughly 72% specificity. TCR V-J signatures able to tell the groups apart were searched for in a discovery cohort of some 97 patients, of whom fewer than 45 had Graves' ophthalmopathy and roughly 57 had stable Graves' hyperthyroidism. Prospective prediction of ophthalmopathy was tested in an independent validation cohort consisting of some 20 hyperthyroidism patients and around 16 patients who later progressed to ophthalmopathy. The approximately 97 discovery patients were randomly divided into training and test sets at a 7:3 ratio. The study also compared thyroid tissue and blood T-cell repertoires from about six Graves' hyperthyroidism patients. Following sampling, methimazole starting at 30 mg daily was given to hyperthyroidism patients, and high-dose intravenous methylprednisolone was given to ophthalmopathy patients. A second multiplex PCR round built the libraries, followed by size selection and purification. Paired-end sequencing of the libraries was performed with 100 bp reads on an Illumina HiSeq2000. SOAPnuke was used to process the raw data, throwing out any read that contained adapters or uncalled bases, had a mean Phred below 15, or lacked an exact constant-primer or identifier match. High-quality paired reads were merged using COPE v1.2.5, and each unique nucleotide sequence was defined as a clonotype. MiTCR v1.1 was used to align clonotypes to the IMGT TRBV, TRBD and TRBJ reference segments. The analysis was restricted to V-J combinations with a frequency above 0.0001, which together covered 99% to 99.2% of the repertoires. A TCS score was defined as the ratio between F50 (clonal expansion) and ExV (chaos), using BLOSUM62-based TCRdist between CDR3 peptides within each V-J. Welch's t-statistics and random forest reduced roughly 500 V-J features to about 13, which were used in a naive Bayes classifier (R e1071). No statistical method was used to set the sample size in advance, and investigators knew the group allocation. TCR Vbeta CDR3 sequencing of approximately 140 peripheral blood samples (over 40 ophthalmopathy, roughly 72 hyperthyroidism and approximately 17 progressor patients) is reported in the paper.

The sequence came from a woman aged 50 to 60 with Graves disease. Donor details come from another sample of the same person, matched by shared clones. This receptor chain uses TRBV19 and TRBJ2-3; TRBD2 is a weak D gene call, 5 bases matching. The sample here was peripheral blood mononuclear cells (PBMCs), taken at new diagnosis, from a patient treated with antithyroid drugs. The sequence in DNA is TGTGCCAGTAGTTTGGTCGGTGGGAGTTGGGCAGATACGCAGTATTTT. The encoded protein is CASSLVGGSWADTQYF.